Listed below are T cell receptor beta chains from one sample, sequenced in a study of OX40 agonist ivuxolimab in advanced cancers. The table came from immunoSEQ multiplex PCR; TCRdb's copy has only in-frame clones and leaves some out. The profile covers tens of thousands of clones, with over 70% appearing a single time and under 2% taken by the ten largest. The sequencing here drew on CD4+ or CD8+ T cells sorted from blood, taken in a trial of the OX40 agonist ivuxolimab. The receptors here all came from an adult with an advanced solid tumor such as melanoma, head and neck, liver or kidney cancer. Each CDR3 is given with its conserved first and last residue. The D gene is left open where the match is weak. Not all rows give a size; the values are once, few, many and, for expanded clones, a class.

few	TRBD1	TRBJ1-2	TRBV29-1	13	TGCACCGGGGGGACAGGGGACGGCTATGGCTACACCTTC	CTGGTGDGYGYTF
.	.	TRBJ2-5	TRBV10-1	15	TGCGCCAGCAGGAGCCCCAGACCATCAGGGGAGACCCAGTACTTC	CASRSPRPSGETQYF
.	TRBD2	TRBJ2-1	TRBV7-2	18	TGTGCCAGCAGCTTAACGGCTAGCGGGAGGACGTCCTACAATGAGCAGTTCTTC	CASSLTASGRTSYNEQFF
.	.	TRBJ1-2	TRBV2	12	TGTGCCAGCAGTGAAGGGGGCAGGGGCTACACCTTC	CASSEGGRGYTF
.	.	TRBJ1-1	TRBV7-9	16	TGTGCCAGCAGCTTAGCGAGGGGTATTTGGGGCACTGAAGCTTTCTTT	CASSLARGIWGTEAFF
.	.	TRBJ1-5	TRBV7-8	19	TGTGCCAGCAGCTTAGCGCGGAGGGGCCCCCCGTATAGCAATCAGCCCCAGCATTTT	CASSLARRGPPYSNQPQHF
.	.	TRBJ2-5	TRBV6-1	16	TGTGCCAGCAGTGCTCATCCTGGAGGGGTCCAAGAGACCCAGTACTTC	CASSAHPGGVQETQYF
.	.	TRBJ1-1	TRBV4-1	19	TGCGCCAGCAGCCAAGAGGCGACAGGATTGACTAGGGAACGCACTGAAGCTTTCTTT	CASSQEATGLTRERTEAFF
.	TRBD2	TRBJ2-2	TRBV14	16	TGTGCCAGCAGCCCTCTAGCGGGAGGCGGCACCGGGGAGCTGTTTTTT	CASSPLAGGGTGELFF
.	.	TRBJ2-1	TRBV6-1	14	TGTGCCAGCGGGGCGGGGGCCTTAGGGGCTGAGCAGTTCTTC	CASGAGALGAEQFF
.	.	TRBJ1-2	TRBV30	14	TGTGCCTGGAGTAACAGGGTACAACTCTATGGCTACACCTTC	CAWSNRVQLYGYTF
.	TRBD2	TRBJ2-3	TRBV9	18	TGTGCCAGCAGCGTAGCTTACGGTAGCGGGAGGGCCTCAGATACGCAGTATTTT	CASSVAYGSGRASDTQYF
.	TRBD2	TRBJ2-3	TRBV7-8	12	TGTGCCAGCAGGGGGGAGGGAGATACGCAGTATTTT	CASRGEGDTQYF
.	.	TRBJ2-2	TRBV27	13	TGTGCCAGCAGTTTAATGGTCACCGGGGAGCTGTTTTTT	CASSLMVTGELFF
.	.	TRBJ2-7	TRBV6-5	13	TGTGCCAGCAGTGCCTCTAAGGAGATTTCGCAGTACTTC	CASSASKEISQYF
once	TRBD1	TRBJ1-5	TRBV7-9	17	TGTGCCAGCAGTTCTGGACAGGGGATCTATAGCAATCAGCCCCAGCATTTT	CASSSGQGIYSNQPQHF
.	.	TRBJ2-3	TRBV4-2	12	TGTGCCAGCAGCTATCTCACAGATACGCAGTATTTT	CASSYLTDTQYF
.	.	TRBJ2-3	TRBV11-2	13	TGTGCCAGCAGCTCAATTTTCACAGATACGCAGTATTTT	CASSSIFTDTQYF
.	.	TRBJ2-2	TRBV7-9	15	TGTGCCAGCAGCTCAACACAGGAGAACACCGGGGAGCTGTTTTTT	CASSSTQENTGELFF
few	TRBD2	TRBJ2-1	TRBV7-9	15	TGTGCCAGCAGCTATTTAGCGGGAGGGGCCTATGAGCAGTTCTTC	CASSYLAGGAYEQFF
.	.	TRBJ1-5	TRBV6-1	13	TGTGCCAGCACTCTGACAGTCAATCAGCCCCAGCATTTT	CASTLTVNQPQHF
.	TRBD1	TRBJ2-2	TRBV11-2	14	TGTGCCAGCAGCTTCACAGGGGCCAACGGGGAGCTGTTTTTT	CASSFTGANGELFF
.	.	TRBJ1-4	TRBV2	12	TGTGCCAGCAGGGACAATGAAGAAAAACTGTTTTTT	CASRDNEEKLFF
.	.	TRBJ2-7	TRBV28	18	TGTGCCAGCACCCCTCCCGGAGGGACACCCGGAGATCCCTACGAGCAGTACTTC	CASTPPGGTPGDPYEQYF
once	.	TRBJ2-4	TRBV5-6	15	TGTGCCAGCAGCTTGGGGACTATAGCCAAAAACATTCAGTACTTC	CASSLGTIAKNIQYF
.	.	TRBJ2-1	TRBV11-2	13	TGTGCCAGCAGCTTAGTTTATAGGAATGAGCAGTTCTTC	CASSLVYRNEQFF
.	.	TRBJ1-1	TRBV29-1	12	TGCAGCGCCAAGGTGGGTCGGACTGAAGCTTTCTTT	CSAKVGRTEAFF
.	.	TRBJ1-4	TRBV6-1	15	TGTGCCAGCAGCACAACCGGGAATTCTAATGAAAAACTGTTTTTT	CASSTTGNSNEKLFF
once	.	TRBJ1-5	TRBV5-6	15	TGTGCCAGCAGCTTGTGGGGGCCCAGCAATCAGCCCCAGCATTTT	CASSLWGPSNQPQHF
.	TRBD1	TRBJ2-3	TRBV7-8	15	TGTGCCAGCAGTTCACGGGCAGGGGGAACAGATACGCAGTATTTT	CASSSRAGGTDTQYF
.	TRBD1	TRBJ2-1	TRBV7-9	14	TGTGCCAGCAGCCGAGGAGGGGACAGGGAAGAGCAGTTCTTC	CASSRGGDREEQFF
once	.	TRBJ1-5	TRBV2	14	TGTGCCAGCAGTGAAGGACAGAGCAATCAGCCCCAGCATTTT	CASSEGQSNQPQHF
.	.	TRBJ2-3	TRBV6-1	12	TGTGCCAGCAGCGGTCTAGCAGATACGCAGTATTTT	CASSGLADTQYF
.	TRBD1	TRBJ2-7	TRBV30	13	TGTGCCTGGAGTGTAGACAGGGCCGACGAGCAGTACTTC	CAWSVDRADEQYF
.	TRBD1	TRBJ1-4	TRBV6-5	13	TGTGCCACCAAGACAGGGAGAAATGAAAAACTGTTTTTT	CATKTGRNEKLFF
.	.	TRBJ1-1	TRBV2	12	TGTGCCAGATCCCAGGGAGGACGGAGAGCTTTCTTT	CARSQGGRRAFF
.	.	TRBJ1-1	TRBV6-5	14	TGTGCCAGCAGTTTTAGTTCCCGACAGTCTGAAGCTTTCTTT	CASSFSSRQSEAFF
.	.	TRBJ2-1	TRBV5-6	15	TGTGCCAGCAGCTCTAGACCCGGGGTCTACAATGAGCAGTTCTTC	CASSSRPGVYNEQFF
.	TRBD2	TRBJ2-3	TRBV2	16	TGTGCCAGCATTCATGTTGCTAGCGGGAGAAAAAATACGCAGTATTTT	CASIHVASGRKNTQYF
.	.	TRBJ1-5	TRBV6-1	12	TGTGCCACCCGGACAGTGAATCAGCCCCAGCATTTT	CATRTVNQPQHF
.	.	TRBJ1-1	TRBV14	12	TGTGCCAGCAGCCAATTTTACACTGAAGCTTTCTTT	CASSQFYTEAFF